This T cell receptor beta chain comes out of a study of naive and memory T cell subsets (dated by TCRdb to 2016 to 2017). Study-wide context: The figure summarizing the skin biopsy and whole blood samples listed around ten blood donors, 7 tuberculin skin test biopsies and 3 saline control biopsies. PCR2 was typically performed as a SYBR Green qPCR that was stopped at a set threshold, although end-point PCR (roughly 6 cycles) could be used instead for low-input samples.

For whole blood analysis, about 2.5 ml of peripheral blood was collected from healthy adult volunteers into Tempus tubes, and RNA was extracted following the manufacturer's instructions. A robust, sensitive protocol for the amplification, sequencing and analysis of TCRs was described in the study, in which 3' ligation of a UMI-containing oligonucleotide to TCR cDNA was used. Total RNA was treated with RQ1 DNase, without cell sorting, prior to reverse transcription, with an input of about 1 to 1,100 ng being targeted. Libraries were prepared from skin biopsies and whole blood to test how robust the pipeline was in samples where T cells are a minority population. The library was produced with 5' RACE. For the blood and skin samples, TCR RNA was reverse transcribed with SuperScript IV using primers for the alpha and beta constant regions. The ligated cDNA was amplified by four rounds of PCR, in which nested alpha and beta constant region primers were used together with the SP2 primer. T4 RNA ligase 1 was used to ligate an oligonucleotide containing the Illumina SP2 primer and a UMI to the 3' end of the cDNA. The 12-nucleotide UMI was composed of two random hexamers separated by an eight-base spacer, which was included to prevent hairpin formation. From the second PCR onward, the TCR alpha and beta chain libraries were handled separately, and dual indexing was used for multiplexing. After pooling, the indexed libraries were analyzed by capillary electrophoresis and sequenced on either an Illumina MiSeq or NextSeq. PhiX DNA at about 4.5-8% was added to the libraries to raise base diversity and improve cluster recognition. On the study's bioinformatics: UMIs were extracted from read 2 by Demultiplexor and combined with the TCR sequence from read 1, and reads were split according to sample indices. Decombinator identified V and J genes and V-J junctions and gave each TCR a five-part identifier that included V and J deletions. Collapsinator relied on UMIs to correct both sequencing errors and PCR amplification heterogeneity, producing a UMI-based abundance for each TCR. Identifiers were converted to nucleotide sequence by CDR3Translator and translated to amino acids, and CDR3 regions were extracted on the basis of terminal motifs. Error-corrected counts of alpha and beta TCRs from blood and skin were compared after being normalized to the amount of input RNA. TCRdb reprocessed the public reads (quality trimming at Q25 with fastp, clone calling with MiXCR) and kept in-frame beta chains. Each CDR3 protein appears once, grouped with its most common genes and DNA. The V and J calls come from TCRdb's annotation, not from the publication. For this sample the table gives more than 20,000 distinct CDR3 sequences, of which about 4% were detected only once. The biggest ten clones account for 7% to 9.5% of the sample.

Study-level results and caveats: The RNA-based method was acknowledged as potentially sensitive to TCR transcript changes with T cell activation and differentiation.

With respect to this clonotype: Its antigen is still unknown. No quality values exist for individual bases; no much larger clone is one base distant.

In the germline V gene (reference sequence), CDR1 corresponds to PRHDT and CDR2 to FYEKMQ. V gives up 1 base and J gives up 5 bases, and the segment between their germline ends measures 5 bases. The CDR3 has 12 amino acids, counting the end cysteine and phenylalanine. CDR3 DNA is the only sequence kept; it has 36 bases, read in frame from the first base. The sequence came from a male donor in good health. The sequence links TRBV13 to TRBJ1-1, with the D segment identity uncertain. The DNA sequence reads TGTGCCAGCAGCTTAGTGGAGACTGAAGCTTTCTTT. This gives the protein CASSLVETEAFF.